The rows below give T cell receptor beta chains drawn from one sample of a study of shared clonotypes between healthy human individuals. Assay used: immunoSEQ multiplex PCR; TCRdb lists only in-frame clones, some missing. The profile shows 1.5 million to 2.5 million clones, over 85% of them singletons. Input material: naive CD8+ T cells sorted from blood. All receptors come from a man between 18 and 35 years old in good health. Each CDR3 is given with its conserved first and last residue. D genes are given only for firm matches.

D gene,J gene,V gene,CDR3 length,CDR3 DNA,CDR3 protein
.,TRBJ2-7,TRBV11-2,13,TGTGCCAGCAGCCGGGCGCTCAGCTACGAGCAGTACTTC,CASSRALSYEQYF
TRBD1,TRBJ2-7,TRBV5-5,12,TGTGCCAGCAGCACGACAGGGGTCGAGCAGTACTTC,CASSTTGVEQYF
TRBD1,TRBJ1-2,TRBV29-1,14,TGCAGCGTTGAAGAGAGGGGGCGAAAGGATGGCTACACCTTC,CSVEERGRKDGYTF
.,TRBJ2-7,TRBV2,14,TGTGCCACCGGTGTTTCGACAGGATCCTACGAGCAGTACTTC,CATGVSTGSYEQYF
.,TRBJ1-2,TRBV2,15,TGTGCCAGCAGTGTAAGCGCAGGGTCGGTCTATGGCTACACCTTC,CASSVSAGSVYGYTF
TRBD1,TRBJ2-7,TRBV12-5,12,TGTGCTAGTGGTTGGGACAGGTACGAGCAGTACTTC,CASGWDRYEQYF
.,TRBJ2-7,TRBV30,12,TGTGCCTGGAGTGTAAGTGGCCACGAGCAGTACTTC,CAWSVSGHEQYF
.,TRBJ1-2,TRBV4-1,13,TGCGCCAGCAGCCAAGTGGGAAGCAATGGCTACACCTTC,CASSQVGSNGYTF
.,TRBJ1-1,TRBV13,12,TGTGCCAGCAGCTTTTCAGGGATTGAAGCTTTCTTT,CASSFSGIEAFF
TRBD1,TRBJ1-5,TRBV19,18,TGTGCCAGTAGTATAGGCCCAGGGGACAGGGAAAGCAATCAGCCCCAGCATTTT,CASSIGPGDRESNQPQHF